These T cell receptor beta chains were read from a single sample in a study of T-cell reconstitution after alpha-beta-depleted transplantation in children. In TCRdb, the PCR reads were re-called with MiXCR into one record per CDR3 protein. The sample records hundreds of thousands of distinct CDR3 sequences, about 15% being singletons. The source material was PBMCs from the stem cell graft donor, sampled from the stem cell graft. These receptors came from a human donor who donated a stem cell graft to a child with acute myeloid leukemia. Both conserved end residues are part of each CDR3. The D gene is left open where the match is weak. Clone size, where shown, is once, few, many, or a class for clones that have expanded.

TRBV29-1,TRBJ2-7,many,NA,TGCAGCGTTGGAACCGACAACGAGCAGTACTTC,CSVGTDNEQYF
TRBV6-6,TRBJ1-5,many,NA,TGTGCCAGCAGTTACGGACTGAATCAGCCCCAGCATTTT,CASSYGLNQPQHF
TRBV20-1,TRBJ1-4,many,NA,TGCAGTGCTAGAGATTGGACGATTGGGGAAAAACTGTTTTTT,CSARDWTIGEKLFF
TRBV6-5,TRBJ2-1,NA,TRBD2,TGTGCCAGCAGTTACTCGGCCTACATAGCGGGGGACCCCTACAATGAGCAGTTCTTC,CASSYSAYIAGDPYNEQFF
TRBV24-1,TRBJ2-5,many,TRBD2,TGTGCCACCAGTGATTTAAGCGGGGGTGATCAAGAGACCCAGTACTTC,CATSDLSGGDQETQYF
TRBV5-1,TRBJ2-7,NA,NA,TGCGCCAGCAGCTTTAACGGCGATAACTACGAGCAGTACTTC,CASSFNGDNYEQYF
TRBV30,TRBJ1-2,many,NA,TGTGCCTGGACAGGGAACTATGGCTACACCTTC,CAWTGNYGYTF
TRBV7-8,TRBJ1-6,many,NA,TGTGCCAGCAGCGCGGGATCGTCGAGCTCCTATAATTCACCCCTCCACTTT,CASSAGSSSSYNSPLHF
TRBV5-1,TRBJ1-2,NA,NA,TGCGCCAGCAGCTTGGAAACATCCTATGGCTACACCTTC,CASSLETSYGYTF
TRBV28,TRBJ2-2,NA,TRBD1,TGTGCCAGCAGCAAACAAGGGGGCTTCAATAGGGGAAACACCGGGGAGCTGTTTTTT,CASSKQGGFNRGNTGELFF
TRBV4-2,TRBJ2-2,few,TRBD1,TGTGCCAGCAGTCGCATTCCGGGACAGGGGGCCGGGGAGCTGTTTTTT,CASSRIPGQGAGELFF
TRBV29-1,TRBJ1-1,many,TRBD1,TGCAGCGTTGAAGATCTCGGGACAGGAAAAGCTTTCTTT,CSVEDLGTGKAFF
TRBV12-3/TRBV12-4,TRBJ2-1,NA,NA,TGTGCCAGCAGTTTTAACCTGAGAACCTACAATGAGCAGTTCTTC,CASSFNLRTYNEQFF
TRBV11-1,TRBJ1-4,NA,NA,TGTGCCAGCAGCCCCCTATACACGAAGGCGATCGAGGGAGAAAAACTGTTTTTT,CASSPLYTKAIEGEKLFF
TRBV10-3,TRBJ1-6,NA,TRBD1,TGTGCCATCAACCTGTGGGACAGCTATAATTCACCCCTCCACTTT,CAINLWDSYNSPLHF
TRBV20-1,TRBJ2-2,few,NA,TGCAGTGCTAGTTGGGTGAACACCGGGGAGCTGTTTTTT,CSASWVNTGELFF
TRBV2,TRBJ2-3,few,NA,TGTGCCAGCATGGGGACTCGCACAGATACGCAGTATTTT,CASMGTRTDTQYF
TRBV25-1,TRBJ2-1,many,NA,TGTGCCAGCAGTGATCCTGGCGTATACAATGAGCAGTTCTTC,CASSDPGVYNEQFF
TRBV24-1,TRBJ2-7,many,NA,TGTGCCACCAGTGATTTCACGGGTCCTGAGCAGTACTTC,CATSDFTGPEQYF
TRBV7-2,TRBJ1-2,few,NA,TGTGCCAGCAGCTTAGTCGCGGAGGGGTTGGTTGGCTACACCTTC,CASSLVAEGLVGYTF
TRBV20-1,TRBJ2-5,few,NA,TGCAGTGTATCCCATGCCGGGCCCCGGTATAAGACCCAGTACTTC,CSVSHAGPRYKTQYF
TRBV4-2,TRBJ1-2,NA,TRBD1,TGTGCCAGCAGCCCCACTACAGGGGGCCGGGCCTATGGCTACACCTTC,CASSPTTGGRAYGYTF
TRBV7-8,TRBJ2-6,NA,NA,TGTGCCAGCAGCTTAGCCGAGGGGGGAGTTCTAACTGGGGCCAACGTCCTGACTTTC,CASSLAEGGVLTGANVLTF
TRBV29-1,TRBJ2-3,many,NA,TGCAGCGTTGAGGTGGCCGGCACAGATACGCAGTATTTT,CSVEVAGTDTQYF
TRBV28,TRBJ2-3,many,NA,TGTGCCAGCAGGGAGTTGGCCCCCACAGATACGCAGTATTTT,CASRELAPTDTQYF
TRBV12-3/TRBV12-4,TRBJ2-7,NA,TRBD1,TGTGCCAGCAGCGAAAGGACAGGGGCAACCTACGAGCAGTACTTC,CASSERTGATYEQYF
TRBV15,TRBJ2-6,NA,NA,TGTGCCACCCGGACAGACCTTAACTCTGGGGCCAACGTCCTGACTTTC,CATRTDLNSGANVLTF
TRBV20-1,TRBJ1-1,NA,NA,TGCTGTGCTAGAGATCGACCCCAGCCGAACACTGAAGCTTTCTTT,CCARDRPQPNTEAFF
TRBV20-1,TRBJ2-3,many,NA,TGCAGTGCTAGACGAAGCCGGACCCAAATGAGCACAGATACGCAGTATTTT,CSARRSRTQMSTDTQYF
TRBV20-1,TRBJ1-4,few,NA,TGCAGTGCTAGAGATAGGAGGGTCGGGGAAAAACTGTTTTTT,CSARDRRVGEKLFF
TRBV6-1,TRBJ1-4,many,NA,TGTGCCAGCAGTGGCCTCAGGGGCCTCTCTGAAAAACTGTTTTTT,CASSGLRGLSEKLFF
TRBV11-2,TRBJ1-5,NA,NA,TGTGCCAGCAGCTTAAAGTTGAGTCAGCCCCAGCATTTT,CASSLKLSQPQHF
TRBV28,TRBJ2-1,NA,TRBD2,TGTGCCAGCAGTGCCCGGACTAGCTTGGCCTACAATGAGCAGTTCTTC,CASSARTSLAYNEQFF
TRBV11-2,TRBJ2-1,NA,NA,TGTGCCAGCAGCAGACCGGGCAGGGGCGATAATGAGCAGTTCTTC,CASSRPGRGDNEQFF
TRBV7-2,TRBJ1-5,NA,NA,TGTGCCAGCAGCTCCGCTTGGTCAGGGCCCGGTCAGCCCCAGCATTTT,CASSSAWSGPGQPQHF
TRBV24-1,TRBJ2-3,NA,TRBD1,TGTGCCACCCGGGACAGGCTCACAGATACGCAGTATTTT,CATRDRLTDTQYF
TRBV5-6,TRBJ1-2,few,TRBD1,TGTGCCAGCAGGGGAGGACAGGGGCCCCCTTCGTATGGCTACACCTTC,CASRGGQGPPSYGYTF
TRBV9,TRBJ2-1,few,TRBD1,TGTGCCAGCAGCGTAGTTGGGCAGGGGGTGGGTTCCTACTACAATGAGCAGTTCTTC,CASSVVGQGVGSYYNEQFF
TRBV20-1,TRBJ2-5,many,NA,TGCAGTGCCTCCGGGTTGCGGGAAGAGACCCAGTACTTC,CSASGLREETQYF
TRBV27,TRBJ2-7,many,TRBD2,TGTGCCAGCAGTCCAACTAGCGAATCCTACGAGCAGTACTTC,CASSPTSESYEQYF